These 10 T cell receptor beta chains originate from one sample sequenced in a study of molecular identifiers for immune sequencing clone quantification. In TCRdb, the PCR reads were re-called with MiXCR into one record per CDR3 protein. The data contain nearly 650,000 distinct CDR3 sequences, around 25% of them singletons. What was sequenced was naive CD8+ T cells from blood, with Jurkat cell RNA spiked in. This sample's subset: FACS-sorted CD8+CD4-CCR7+CD45RA+ naive T cells. Receptors originate from a human donor in good health. Some libraries in this study had Jurkat cell RNA spiked in.

The chain recombines TRBV11-1 with TRBJ1-1; 10 positions agree with TRBD1. V trimming: 6 bases; J trimming: 1 base; junction bases outside the gene matches: 2. Germline V gene sequence: CDR1 SGHAT, CDR2 FQDESV (reference sequence). CDR3 length: 14 residues. The CDR3 region is CASRRQGANTEAFF. CDR3 nucleotides: TGTGCCAGCAGACGACAGGGGGCGAACACTGAAGCTTTCTTT.

This clonotype turned up a few times. Given a much more abundant clone one base away, this may be a read error. V and J are TRBV5-1 and TRBJ2-5, with TRBD1 identical over 7 bases. Per germline, CDR1 SGHRS and CDR2 YFSETQ. Trimming at V came to 2 bases and at J to 5 bases, leaving 9 bases not matched to a gene. This CDR3 contains 15 residues. The CDR3 DNA reads TGCGCCAGCAGCTTTGAAGGGGGCGCCGGGGAGACCCAGTACTTC. Translating it yields CASSFEGGAGETQYF.

V is TRBV4-1 and J is TRBJ2-7; a weak D match, TRBD1 (6 bases). CDR3 length: 15 amino acids. Trimming shortened V by 0 bases and J by 5 bases, and 14 bases separated the two germline ends. Germline V lookup: CDR1 MGHRA, CDR2 YSYEKL. The CDR3 region is CASSQDYPRGHEQYF. The CDR3 nucleotides read TGCGCCAGCAGCCAAGATTATCCCAGGGGCCACGAGCAGTACTTC.

A few counts support this clonotype. The J gene is TRBJ1-5, the V gene TRBV6-2 or TRBV6-3; D not certain. Between the trimmed V and J ends, which lost 6 bases and 5 bases, there was a span of 11 bases. Germline V gives CDR1 MNHEY, CDR2 SVGEGT. The CDR3 is made up of 13 amino acids. CDR3 in DNA: TGTGCCAGCAGCACCGGAGCCCATCAGCCCCAGCATTTT. Translation gives CASSTGAHQPQHF.

V gene TRBV5-1 combines with J gene TRBJ2-7; tentative D call: TRBD1 (6 bases). Germline V gives CDR1 SGHRS, CDR2 YFSETQ. This CDR3 comprises 13 residues. Trimming took 3 bases from V and 5 from J, leaving 12 bases between them. The CDR3 here is CASSSGQTHEQYF. As DNA, the CDR3 is TGCGCCAGCAGCTCGGGACAAACCCACGAGCAGTACTTC.

Of note for this clonotype: This may be a read error, as it is one base from a much larger clone. The chain recombines TRBV12-3 or TRBV12-4 with TRBJ1-4; possible D gene TRBD1, 5 bases. V was cut by 8 bases and J by 5 bases, with 12 bases left in between. The CDR3 extends over 13 amino acids. DNA for the CDR3: TGTGCCAGCGGTGACAGCCTAAATGAAAAACTGTTTTTT. Translated, it gives CASGDSLNEKLFF.

This clonotype was observed many times. The chain uses TRBV29-1 and TRBJ2-5; 7 nucleotides align to TRBD1. Per the germline V gene, CDR1 is SQVTM and CDR2 is ANQGSEA. The CDR3 runs to 12 residues. Trimming cost V 7 bases and J 4 bases; bases outside gene matches: 6. The CDR3 coding sequence is TGCAGCGCAGGGGGTCGGGGAGAGACCCAGTACTTC. Translating it yields CSAGGRGETQYF. The full variable domain, with the rest looked up from reference TRBV29-1 and TRBJ2-5, is SAVISQKPSRDICQRGTSLTIQCQVDSQVTMMFWYRQQPGQSLTLIATANQGSEATYESGFVIDKFPISRPNLTFSTLTVSNMSPEDSSIYLCSAGGRGETQYFGPGTRLLVL.

V gene TRBV5-1 combines with J gene TRBJ2-7, with TRBD2 identical over 8 bases. CDR1 and CDR2 (germline): SGHRS, YFSETQ. V trimming: 4 bases; J trimming: 3 bases; junction bases outside the gene matches: 9. The CDR3 runs 15 residues. The CDR3 is CASSPRPGGLYEQYF. The CDR3 nucleotides read TGCGCCAGCAGCCCTCGGCCGGGGGGGCTCTACGAGCAGTACTTC.

Details on this clonotype: A much larger clone differs from this one at a single base, so this may be a read error. The chain recombines TRBV6-1 with TRBJ1-1; 9 nucleotides agree with TRBD1. In germline, CDR1 is MNHNS, CDR2 SASEGT. This CDR3 is built from 14 residues. Trimming removed 7 bases from V and 7 bases from J; junction bases left unmatched: 10. The CDR3 here is CASNWDREHIEAFF. The DNA for the CDR3 is TGTGCCAGCAATTGGGACAGGGAACATATTGAAGCTTTCTTT.

In the case of this clonotype: No conserved phenylalanine or tryptophan is present at the end of the CDR3, so a read error is the likely explanation. Written as DNA, the CDR3 is TGTGCCAGCAGCTCCCCCCGGACAGCCAAGGGGACCCAGTACCTC. Protein sequence: CASSSPRTAKGTQYL. This rearrangement joins TRBV7-2 to TRBJ2-5, with a possible D match to TRBD1 (6 bases). Germline CDR1 is SGHTA and CDR2 is FQGNSA. The CDR3 has 15 residues. The V and J ends lost 4 bases and 7 bases respectively, with 19 bases between them.